This T cell receptor beta chain was captured by sequencing in a study of beta chain features in type 1 diabetes. This CDR3 is 11 amino acids long. In germline, CDR1 is DFQATT, CDR2 SNEGSKA (reference sequence). The junction had 2 bases not matched to a gene; V was cut back by 5 bases and J by 5 bases. Findings of the study overall: Researchers caution that PCR might favor shorter templates, equally among patients and controls. A closer apparent resemblance between naive, central memory and Treg TCRB repertoires was seen in patients than in healthy donors. VDJ junctions from patients with type 1 diabetes contained fewer insertions and more deletions. Type 1 diabetes patients had moderately but significantly shorter TCRB CDR3s in all four CD4+ subsets.

The authors reverse transcribed all of the isolated RNA, so sequencing captured expressed TCRB transcripts. Clones were read by immunoSEQ multiplex PCR, and TCRdb kept only the in-frame ones, dropping some. Of about 650,000 clones listed, over 10% were seen once; the top ten hold around 0.12%. Of note for this clone: The target antigen is unknown. The same CDR3 arises from other DNA sequences in this sample as well.

The sequence derives from a young man with type 1 diabetes. The chain recombines TRBV20-1 with TRBJ1-2, with 7 bases that match TRBD1. The sequencing input was naive CD4+ T cells from blood. CDR3 coding DNA: TGCAGTGCTGGACAGGAGTATGGCTACACCTTC. It translates to CSAGQEYGYTF.